This passage covers 11 T cell receptor beta chains from one sample sequenced in a study of low-dose radiotherapy and immunotherapy resistance in tumors. TRAV- and TRBV-specific primers, spanning alpha and beta chains, primed first-strand cDNA. TCR amplification ran 20 PCR cycles using constant-region and V-primer adapter primers. MiXCR was run by TCRdb on the reads, yielding one entry per CDR3 protein. The data contain around 13,000 distinct CDR3 sequences, roughly 60% of them singletons. These receptors all come from a human donor with advanced metastatic prostate, ovarian, gallbladder or colorectal cancer (not recorded which). This table probably holds off-target reads from a library built for another chain.

CDR3 region: CASSEGQFQETQYF. CDR3 bases: TGTGCCAGCAGTGAGGGACAGTTCCAAGAGACCCAGTACTTC. The chain joins TRBV6-6 to TRBJ2-5, with 7 nucleotides matching TRBD1. Germline trimming cut 5 bases from V and 1 base from J; bases unmatched to any gene: 4. The CDR3 sequence is 14 residues long. Germline-derived CDR1 and CDR2 are MNHNY and SVGAGI (reference sequence).

In this sample, this clonotype turned up a few times. The gene calls are TRBV28 and TRBJ1-3; D gene uncertain. Trimming cost V 3 bases and J 4 bases, with 10 bases left between them. The germline V gene has CDR1 MDHEN and CDR2 SYDVKM. There are 14 residues in the CDR3. Here the CDR3 DNA reads TGTGCCAGCAGTTTGGCACAGTTAGGAAACACCATATATTTT. This codes for CASSLAQLGNTIYF.

The chain links TRBV27 to TRBJ1-5; D gene uncertain. The germline CDR1 and CDR2 sequences are MNHEY and SMNVEV (reference sequence). Between the trimmed V and J ends, which lost 8 bases and 0 bases, there was a span of 8 bases. The CDR3 covers 13 residues. The CDR3 protein is CASGEYSNQPQHF. DNA of the CDR3: TGTGCCAGCGGAGAGTATAGCAATCAGCCCCAGCATTTT.

Only a few counts were recorded for this clonotype. The chain combines TRBV3-1 with TRBJ2-6; 7 nucleotides line up with TRBD1. The CDR3 runs 15 residues. Trimming at V came to 5 bases and at J to 2 bases, leaving 3 bases not matched to a gene. Germline V lookup: CDR1 LGHDT, CDR2 YNNKEL (reference sequence). CDR3 nucleotides: TGTGCCAGCAGCTACGGGACAGCTGGGGCCAACGTCCTGACTTTC. Residues: CASSYGTAGANVLTF.

The rearrangement joins TRBV6-2 or TRBV6-3 to TRBJ2-1, with D possibly matching TRBD2 (5 bases). From germline, CDR1 is MNHEY and CDR2 SVGEGT. The V and J ends lost 4 bases and 7 bases respectively, with 8 bases between them. CDR3 length equals 12 residues. The DNA of the CDR3 is TGTGCCAGCAGTTTTTGGAGGAATGAGCAGTTCTTC. It codes for CASSFWRNEQFF.

This chain uses TRBV7-8 with TRBJ2-1, with TRBD2 matching over 13 bases. Germline values: CDR1 SGHVS, CDR2 FQNEAQ. Germline trimming cut 0 bases from V and 6 bases from J; bases unmatched to any gene: 14. CDR3 length equals 20 residues. CDR3 sequence reads: CASSLAWTSGSGGIRNEQFF. CDR3 in DNA: TGTGCCAGCAGCTTAGCGTGGACTAGCGGGAGTGGGGGGATACGCAATGAGCAGTTCTTC.

This clonotype has more than one count but fewer than ten. This chain connects TRBV5-1 to TRBJ2-2; D may be TRBD1 (6 bases). Trimming removed 4 bases at V and 2 bases at J, with 9 bases between. Germline CDR1 and CDR2: SGHRS and YFSETQ. This CDR3 has 14 residues. This CDR3 is CASSRDTNTGELFF. For the CDR3, the DNA is TGCGCCAGCAGCCGGGACACCAACACCGGGGAGCTGTTTTTT. Full variable domain (outside the CDR3, taken from reference TRBV5-1 and TRBJ2-2): KAGVTQTPRYLIKTRGQQVTLSCSPISGHRSVSWYQQTPGQGLQFLFEYFSETQRNKGNFPGRFSGRQFSNSRSEMNVSTLELGDSALYLCASSRDTNTGELFFGEGSRLTVL.

CDR3 coding DNA: TGTGCCATCAGTCCCGGGACTAGCGGGTCCGTCGGGACAGATACGCAGTATTTT. The encoded protein is CAISPGTSGSVGTDTQYF. The gene calls are TRBV10-3 and TRBJ2-3; TRBD2 agrees at 12 bases. The CDR3 spans 18 residues. V shed 5 bases and J 3 bases; nucleotides not matched to a gene: 12. Germline CDR1 is ENHRY and CDR2 is SYGVKD.

The rearrangement uses TRBV29-1 and TRBJ2-2, with TRBD2 as a possible D gene (5 bases). V lost 0 bases and J lost 4, with 12 bases in between. CDR1 and CDR2 (germline): SQVTM, ANQGSEA. The CDR3 sequence is 15 residues long. The CDR3 reads CSVEDQRAVTGELFF. CDR3 bases: TGCAGCGTTGAAGACCAGAGGGCGGTCACCGGGGAGCTGTTTTTT.

V and J are TRBV5-6 and TRBJ1-6; tentatively, D is TRBD1 (6 bases). CDR1 SGHDT and CDR2 YYEEEE come from the germline V gene. CDR3 size: 15 residues. Trimming removed 2 bases at V and 9 bases at J, with 15 bases between. The CDR3 spells CASSFPGQRGSPLHF. The CDR3 region has the DNA TGTGCCAGCAGCTTCCCGGGACAAAGGGGTTCACCCCTCCACTTT.

The chain couples TRBV19 to TRBJ2-1; D not certain. Germline V gene lookup returns CDR1 LNHDA and CDR2 SQIVND (reference sequence). The CDR3 totals 16 residues. The V end was cut by 4 bases, the J end by 2 bases, with 15 bases between. The CDR3 DNA reads TGTGCCAGTAGTACCCCTGGCGGTCCAGCCTACAATGAGCAGTTCTTC. Its protein is CASSTPGGPAYNEQFF. The full variable domain, its missing parts supplied by reference TRBV19 and TRBJ2-1, is DGGITQSPKYLFRKEGQNVTLSCEQNLNHDAMYWYRQDPGQGLRLIYYSQIVNDFQKGDIAEGYSVSREKKESFPLTVTSAQKNPTAFYLCASSTPGGPAYNEQFFGPGTRLTVL.